The next 14 T cell receptor beta chains were all read from a single sample in a study of shared clonotypes between healthy human individuals (dated by TCRdb to 2020 to 2021). Libraries were made using the immunoSEQ multiplex PCR assay. TCRdb carries this immuneACCESS record with in-frame sequences only. Its versions omit some clonotypes, under half of them owing to an unresolved V gene in the studies checked, with the rest unexplained. This sample lists roughly 890,000 clones; 92% were detected once. About 25% of the sample comes from the top ten. CD8 naive samples were CD45RO-negative cells positively selected for CCR7, giving a CD45RA+CCR7+ population that excluded TemRA cells. The sequencing input was naive CD8+ T cells sorted from blood. Explained via the paper, the cell subset or site label denotes: CD45RA+CCR7+. These receptors all come from a man between 25 and 39 years old in good health.

The rearrangement uses TRBV27 and TRBJ2-1, with 7 bases matching TRBD2. CDR1 and CDR2 from the germline V gene are MNHEY and SMNVEV (reference sequence). The CDR3 is 13 residues long. J gave up 6 bases and V 3 bases, and 2 bases lay outside the gene matches. The CDR3 bases are TGTGCCAGCAGTTTTGCTAGCGGCAATGAGCAGTTCTTC. Its protein is CASSFASGNEQFF.

This chain links TRBV28 with TRBJ2-3; D is possibly TRBD2 (5 bases). CDR3 length: 13 amino acids. Germline lookup yields CDR1 MDHEN and CDR2 SYDVKM. Between the trimmed V and J ends, which lost 7 bases and 4 bases, there was a span of 12 bases. CDR3 in amino acids: CASTMLEADTQYF. For the CDR3, the DNA is TGTGCCAGCACCATGCTGGAGGCAGATACGCAGTATTTT.

The chain combines TRBV13 with TRBJ2-1; possible D gene TRBD2, 6 bases. CDR1 PRHDT and CDR2 FYEKMQ come from the germline V gene (reference sequence). V was pared by 5 bases and J by 5 bases, with 10 bases between. The CDR3 totals 13 residues. In nucleotides, the CDR3 is TGTGCCAGCAGCCGGGACTTCAACAATGAGCAGTTCTTC. Its protein is CASSRDFNNEQFF. The complete variable domain, with remaining parts taken from reference TRBV13 and TRBJ2-1, reads AAGVIQSPRHLIKEKRETATLKCYPIPRHDTVYWYQQGPGQDPQFLISFYEKMQSDKGSIPDRFSAQQFSDYHSELNMSSLELGDSALYFCASSRDFNNEQFFGPGTRLTVL.

V usage is TRBV27 and J usage is TRBJ1-1; D gene ambiguous. The germline V gene has CDR1 MNHEY and CDR2 SMNVEV (reference sequence). V gave up 6 bases and J gave up 1 base, with 15 bases separating them. CDR3 size: 15 residues. The chain's CDR3 is CASSPGGIPNTEAFF. For the CDR3, the DNA is TGTGCCAGCAGCCCAGGAGGGATCCCGAACACTGAAGCTTTCTTT.

This chain uses TRBV23-1 with TRBJ1-1; 7 bases map to TRBD1. TRBV23-1 is assigned to the ORF class and has an uncertain function. This CDR3 is built from 13 residues. The J segment lost 4 bases and the V segment lost 6 bases, leaving 5 bases of the junction unmatched. CDR3 protein: CASRRGHRTEAFF. CDR3 nucleotide sequence: TGCGCCAGCAGGAGGGGGCATCGCACTGAAGCTTTCTTT.

This clone occurred once. In nucleotides, the CDR3 is TGTGCCAGCAGCTCGGGAGAAGCGGGACCACCCTCTGGAAACACCATATATTTT. As protein: CASSSGEAGPPSGNTIYF. The genes are TRBV13 and TRBJ1-3; tentative D call: TRBD1 (5 bases). Trimming removed 4 bases from V and 0 bases from J, with 19 bases in between. CDR3 size: 18 residues. The germline gives CDR1 PRHDT, CDR2 FYEKMQ (reference sequence).

The V call is TRBV5-4, the J call TRBJ1-4; no clear D. The CDR3 is 16 residues long. Trimming cost V 2 bases and J 2 bases, with 13 bases left between them. Germline V gives CDR1 SGHNT, CDR2 YYREEE (reference sequence). CDR3 region: CASSLVMTTTNEKLFF. The CDR3 DNA follows: TGTGCCAGCAGCTTAGTAATGACCACGACTAATGAAAAACTGTTTTTT.

The V gene is TRBV14, the J gene TRBJ2-3; D gene uncertain. This CDR3 comprises 17 residues. Germline V CDR1 and CDR2: SGHDN, FVKESK. The V end lost 0 bases, the J end lost 2 bases, and 15 bases lay between the germline ends. This CDR3 reads CASSQEVSVGNTDTQYF. CDR3 nucleotides: TGTGCCAGCAGCCAAGAGGTGTCCGTCGGAAACACAGATACGCAGTATTTT.

The chain recombines TRBV6-6 with TRBJ2-2, with 9 bases matching TRBD1. The CDR3 runs to 15 residues. CDR1 and CDR2 from the germline V gene are MNHNY and SVGAGI (reference sequence). J lost 7 bases, V lost 6 bases, and 9 bases had no gene match. DNA of the CDR3: TGTGCCAGCAGAGAAACAGGGGGCTCGGGCGGGGAGCTGTTTTTT. Protein sequence: CASRETGGSGGELFF.

CDR3 region: CASGRGLLSYNEQFF. DNA for the CDR3: TGTGCCAGCGGGCGCGGGCTCCTATCCTACAATGAGCAGTTCTTC. This chain joins TRBV28 and TRBJ2-1; tentatively, D is TRBD2 (5 bases). CDR1 is MDHEN and CDR2 is SYDVKM in the germline V gene. The CDR3 loop spans 15 amino acids. Trimming pared 8 bases from V and 1 base from J, leaving 15 bases between.

For the CDR3, the DNA is TGTGCCAGCAGCAGGGACAGGGGGCCCTCTTCTACTGAAGCTTTCTTT. Translation: CASSRDRGPSSTEAFF. The chain recombines TRBV7-2 with TRBJ1-1; 12 nucleotides match TRBD1. Germline V CDR1 and CDR2: SGHTA, FQGNSA. CDR3 size: 16 residues. V lost 5 bases and J lost 5; bases outside the gene matches: 9.

The chain employs TRBV6-1 and TRBJ2-7; D perhaps matches TRBD1 (5 bases). CDR3 length equals 13 residues. The germline V gene has CDR1 MNHNS and CDR2 SASEGT. The V gene lost 5 bases and the J gene lost 0 bases, with 8 bases spanning the gap. The CDR3 sequence is CASSTGISYEQYF. The CDR3 DNA reads TGTGCCAGCAGTACAGGAATCTCCTACGAGCAGTACTTC.

The V gene is TRBV29-1, the J gene TRBJ1-2; maybe TRBD1 (6 bases). From germline, CDR1 is SQVTM and CDR2 ANQGSEA. The length of the CDR3 is 12 residues. Trimming took 6 bases from V and 4 from J, leaving 12 bases between them. In DNA form, the CDR3 reads TGCAGCGTCGTTGGACAGCCCTATGGCTACACCTTC. Translated, it gives CSVVGQPYGYTF.

V gene TRBV27 combines with J gene TRBJ2-7; 8 bases agree with TRBD1. This CDR3 has 13 residues. Germline values: CDR1 MNHEY, CDR2 SMNVEV (reference sequence). V gave up 5 bases and J gave up 9 bases; unmatched junction bases: 9. CDR3 sequence (DNA): TGTGCCAGCAGTCAGGACAGGGTTTCGTTGCAGTACTTC. Translation: CASSQDRVSLQYF.